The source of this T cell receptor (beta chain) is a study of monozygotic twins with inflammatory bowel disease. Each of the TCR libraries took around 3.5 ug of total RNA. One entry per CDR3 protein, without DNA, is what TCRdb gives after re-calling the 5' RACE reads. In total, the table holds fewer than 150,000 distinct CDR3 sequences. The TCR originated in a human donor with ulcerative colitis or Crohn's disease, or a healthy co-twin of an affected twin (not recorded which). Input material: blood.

The CDR3 reads CASSLAGGGRNSPLHF. This rearrangement joins TRBV7-8 to TRBJ1-6; TCRdb's assignment of TRBD1 cannot be checked, as there is no DNA. This CDR3 contains 16 residues. The germline V gene has CDR1 SGHVS and CDR2 FQNEAQ.